What follows are 27 T cell receptor beta chains derived from one specimen sequenced in a study of blood T cell repertoires in COVID-19. Method: immunoSEQ multiplex PCR; TCRdb's copy keeps in-frame clones and lacks some. The sample holds 40,000 to 50,000 clones; 85% to 90% are singletons and the top ten take under 6%. The sample taken for sequencing was peripheral blood. These receptors were taken from a man in his forties with active COVID-19.

The V call is TRBV27, the J call TRBJ2-7, with 7 bases fitting TRBD2. The CDR3 has 14 amino acids. Trimming took 7 bases from V and 3 from J; bases not matched to a gene: 9. Germline V lookup: CDR1 MNHEY, CDR2 SMNVEV (reference sequence). The CDR3, as DNA: TGTGCCAGCACCTCGCGCGGGAGTAGCTACGAGCAGTACTTC. Protein product: CASTSRGSSYEQYF.

The chain joins TRBV9 to TRBJ2-7; 10 bases match TRBD2. The CDR3 totals 14 residues. J was trimmed by 3 bases and V by 0 bases; bases with no gene match: 0. The germline gives CDR1 SGDLS, CDR2 YYNGEE. The CDR3, as DNA: TGTGCCAGCAGCGTAGCTAGCGGGAGCTACGAGCAGTACTTC. Translation: CASSVASGSYEQYF. The full variable domain, rest sourced from reference TRBV9 and TRBJ2-7, is DSGVTQTPKHLITATGQRVTLRCSPRSGDLSVYWYQQSLDQGLQFLIQYYNGEERAKGNILERFSAQQFPDLHSELNLSSLELGDSALYFCASSVASGSYEQYFGPGTRLTVT.

This chain uses TRBV19 with TRBJ2-3; 8 nucleotides line up with TRBD1. The germline gives CDR1 LNHDA, CDR2 SQIVND (reference sequence). The V segment lost 5 bases and the J segment 4 bases; nucleotides outside the gene matches: 11. This CDR3 is 16 amino acids long. CDR3 DNA sequence: TGTGCCAGTAGTCCCAGCCGGACAGGGTCTCCAGATACGCAGTATTTT. Translated, it gives CASSPSRTGSPDTQYF.

The V gene is TRBV7-2, the J gene TRBJ2-1, with TRBD2 matching 7 bases. CDR1 and CDR2 (germline): SGHTA, FQGNSA. The CDR3 consists of 16 residues. J was trimmed by 5 bases and V by 6 bases; bases with no gene match: 13. The DNA for the CDR3 is TGTGCCAGCAGAACCTCGCTAACGGGAGGACACAATGAGCAGTTCTTC. Its protein product is CASRTSLTGGHNEQFF. Based on the CDR3 plus reference TRBV7-2 and TRBJ2-1, the full variable domain is GAGVSQSPSNKVTEKGKDVELRCDPISGHTALYWYRQSLGQGLEFLIYFQGNSAPDKSGLPSDRFSAERTGGSVSTLTIQRTQQEDSAVYLCASRTSLTGGHNEQFFGPGTRLTVL.

The rearrangement uses TRBV28 and TRBJ2-1, with 11 bases that match TRBD2. CDR3 length: 16 amino acids. Per germline, CDR1 MDHEN and CDR2 SYDVKM. Trimming removed 3 bases from V and 2 bases from J; junction bases left unmatched: 3. CDR3: CASSLTSGTTYNEQFF. For the CDR3, the DNA is TGTGCCAGCAGTTTGACTAGCGGGACGACCTACAATGAGCAGTTCTTC. The full variable domain, rest sourced from reference TRBV28 and TRBJ2-1, is DVKVTQSSRYLVKRTGEKVFLECVQDMDHENMFWYRQDPGLGLRLIYFSYDVKMKEKGDIPEGYSVSREKKERFSLILESASTNQTSMYLCASSLTSGTTYNEQFFGPGTRLTVL.

This clone occurred a few times. V is TRBV2 and J is TRBJ2-2; the D gene is possibly TRBD2 (5 bases). Trimming cost V 5 bases and J 4 bases, with 11 bases left between them. Germline CDR1 reads SNHLY; CDR2 reads FYNNEI. This CDR3 has 14 amino acids. This CDR3 reads CASSRTGSTGELFF. The CDR3 DNA reads TGTGCCAGCAGTAGGACGGGAAGCACCGGGGAGCTGTTTTTT.

The CDR3 protein is CASSSHSGIGNEQFF. CDR3 nucleotide sequence: TGTGCCAGCAGTTCCCATAGCGGGATTGGGAATGAGCAGTTCTTC. The chain combines TRBV6-5 with TRBJ2-1, with 8 bases that match TRBD2. The CDR3 runs 15 residues. The germline V gene encodes CDR1 MNHEY and CDR2 SVGAGI. Unmatched junction bases numbered 9, after V lost 4 bases and J lost 7 bases.

The chain combines TRBV4-2 with TRBJ2-1; perhaps TRBD2 as D (6 bases). The germline gives CDR1 LGHNA, CDR2 YNFKEQ. The CDR3 spans 14 residues. Trimming removed 1 base from V and 10 bases from J, with 14 bases in between. The CDR3 sequence: CASSQALAEEEQFF. The CDR3, as DNA: TGTGCCAGCAGCCAAGCCTTAGCGGAGGAGGAGCAGTTCTTC.

J is TRBJ1-2 and V is TRBV10-3; 7 bases fit TRBD1. In germline, CDR1 is ENHRY, CDR2 SYGVKD. V was clipped by 0 bases and J by 8 bases; unmatched bases: 12. The CDR3 loop spans 16 amino acids. CDR3 DNA sequence: TGTGCCATCAGTGAGTCTGAGGGGGCGGTGGCCGGGGGCTACACCTTC. Residues: CAISESEGAVAGGYTF.

This clone is a singleton in its sample. The rearrangement joins TRBV4-2 to TRBJ2-7, with 9 bases that match TRBD2. The CDR3 contains 14 residues. V lost 0 bases to trimming and J lost 4 bases; unmatched junction nucleotides: 1. Germline V gene lookup returns CDR1 LGHNA and CDR2 YNFKEQ. The CDR3 loop is CASSQDAGGYEQYF. Written as DNA, the CDR3 is TGTGCCAGCAGCCAAGATGCGGGAGGGTACGAGCAGTACTTC.

V gene TRBV4-2 combines with J gene TRBJ2-2; the D gene is possibly TRBD1 (5 bases). V lost 0 bases to trimming and J lost 2 bases, with 10 bases between them. CDR1 and CDR2 from the germline V gene are LGHNA and YNFKEQ. The CDR3 length is 16 residues. In DNA, the CDR3 is TGTGCCAGCAGCCAAGATCAAGGGGAAAACACCGGGGAGCTGTTTTTT. Its translation: CASSQDQGENTGELFF.

V is TRBV28 and J is TRBJ2-3; maybe TRBD2 (5 bases). This CDR3 region has 15 residues. Trimming removed 3 bases from V and 1 base from J, with 11 bases in between. Germline lookup yields CDR1 MDHEN and CDR2 SYDVKM. CDR3 coding DNA: TGTGCCAGCAGTTTCTGGGTTAGCGGCACAGATACGCAGTATTTT. Protein product: CASSFWVSGTDTQYF.

This chain uses TRBV5-1 with TRBJ2-3; D perhaps matches TRBD1 (6 bases). V lost 3 bases, J lost 5 bases, and 19 bases lay in between. The CDR3 contains 16 residues. The germline V gene encodes CDR1 SGHRS and CDR2 YFSETQ. CDR3 protein: CASSWHEGRGIDTQYF. The CDR3 region has the DNA TGCGCCAGCAGCTGGCATGAGGGCAGGGGAATAGATACGCAGTATTTT. The whole variable domain, filled in from reference TRBV5-1 and TRBJ2-3, reads KAGVTQTPRYLIKTRGQQVTLSCSPISGHRSVSWYQQTPGQGLQFLFEYFSETQRNKGNFPGRFSGRQFSNSRSEMNVSTLELGDSALYLCASSWHEGRGIDTQYFGPGTRLTVL.

This clone was counted ten times or more. This chain joins TRBV27 and TRBJ2-7, with D perhaps matching TRBD2 (6 bases). The CDR3 has 15 residues. In germline, CDR1 is MNHEY, CDR2 SMNVEV (reference sequence). The germline V and J ends were trimmed by 2 bases and 2 bases, with 13 bases remaining between them. The CDR3 here is CASSLTGGAPYEQYF. The CDR3 DNA follows: TGTGCCAGCAGTTTAACGGGCGGGGCCCCCTACGAGCAGTACTTC.

The chain carries TRBV7-6 and TRBJ2-3; possible D gene TRBD1, 6 bases. The CDR3 is 15 amino acids. The V end lost 6 bases, the J end lost 2 bases, and 15 bases lay between the germline ends. Looked up from germline, CDR1 is SGHVS and CDR2 is FNYEAQ. As DNA, the CDR3 is TGTGCCAGCAGACTCCAGGGGTCCACCACAGATACGCAGTATTTT. Residues: CASRLQGSTTDTQYF.

The chain carries TRBV18 and TRBJ2-7; 8 nucleotides agree with TRBD1. Germline V gene lookup returns CDR1 KGHSH and CDR2 LQKENI. V trimming: 1 base; J trimming: 0 bases; junction bases outside the gene matches: 23. The CDR3 runs to 22 residues. Written as DNA, the CDR3 is TGTGCCAGCTCACCACGGGTTTTTTTGCCCGGACAGGGCGGATCTAGCTCCTACGAGCAGTACTTC. Translated: CASSPRVFLPGQGGSSSYEQYF.

The chain has TRBV28 and TRBJ1-5; perhaps TRBD1 as D (5 bases). This CDR3 spans 16 amino acids. Germline V gives CDR1 MDHEN, CDR2 SYDVKM. Trimming stripped 1 base from V and 9 bases from J, with 19 bases between. The CDR3 spells CASSLLWGGQVRPQHF. In nucleotides, the CDR3 is TGTGCCAGCAGTTTATTATGGGGGGGTCAGGTCCGGCCCCAGCATTTT.

With respect to this clone: The junction shows a germline mismatch at one end, possibly a read error. V usage is TRBV10-1 and J usage is TRBJ2-1; 9 nucleotides align to TRBD2. Germline CDR1 WNHNN, CDR2 SYGVQD (reference sequence). This CDR3 is built from 16 residues. This CDR3 is CASKLIAGDSHNEQFF. CDR3 sequence (DNA): TGCGCCAGCAAACTAATAGCGGGAGACTCCCACAATGAGCAGTTCTTC.

The chain carries TRBV5-1 and TRBJ1-1; the D gene is possibly TRBD1 (6 bases). V dropped 4 bases and J dropped 6 bases, with 22 bases sitting between them. The CDR3 spans 16 residues. The germline CDR1 and CDR2 sequences are SGHRS and YFSETQ. In DNA, the CDR3 is TGCGCCAGCAGCCCTGGTGGGGGGCGTGGGAGGGCTGAAGCTTTCTTT. Amino acids: CASSPGGGRGRAEAFF. The full variable domain, rest sourced from reference TRBV5-1 and TRBJ1-1, is KAGVTQTPRYLIKTRGQQVTLSCSPISGHRSVSWYQQTPGQGLQFLFEYFSETQRNKGNFPGRFSGRQFSNSRSEMNVSTLELGDSALYLCASSPGGGRGRAEAFFGQGTRLTVV.

V is TRBV29-1 and J is TRBJ1-2, with D maybe TRBD1 (6 bases). The CDR3 sequence is 13 residues long. Germline CDR1 is SQVTM and CDR2 is ANQGSEA. V lost 3 bases, J lost 8 bases, and 16 bases lay in between. CDR3 in amino acids: CSVDRSGAGGYTF. CDR3 nucleotides: TGCAGCGTTGATCGATCAGGGGCGGGCGGCTACACCTTC.

This chain links TRBV15 with TRBJ2-1; 12 positions agree with TRBD2. Germline lookup yields CDR1 LNHNV and CDR2 YYDKDF (reference sequence). V lost 5 bases, J lost 3 bases, and 14 bases stayed unmatched. This CDR3 has 19 amino acids. CDR3 protein: CATSPGSNRLAGVYNEQFF. The CDR3 DNA reads TGTGCCACCAGCCCCGGATCGAATAGACTAGCGGGGGTCTACAATGAGCAGTTCTTC.

V and J are TRBV10-1 and TRBJ1-1, with 10 nucleotides matching TRBD1. Germline V CDR1 and CDR2: WNHNN, SYGVQD (reference sequence). The CDR3 has 14 amino acids. The junction had 6 bases not matched to a gene; V was cut back by 2 bases and J by 9 bases. For the CDR3, the DNA is TGCGCCAGCAGTGAGGGGCCGGGACAGGGGCAAGCTTTCTTT. Translated, it gives CASSEGPGQGQAFF.

The chain joins TRBV11-2 to TRBJ1-1; maybe TRBD1 (6 bases). CDR1 and CDR2 from the germline V gene are SGHAT and FQNNGV. V was trimmed by 3 bases and J by 10 bases, leaving 15 bases between them. This CDR3 is 13 amino acids long. The CDR3, as DNA: TGTGCCAGCAGCTTGGATATAATGGGGGCAGCTTTCTTT. Its protein is CASSLDIMGAAFF.

This sequence joins TRBV4-1 and TRBJ2-5, with D maybe TRBD1 (5 bases). The CDR3 has 17 residues. In germline, CDR1 is MGHRA, CDR2 YSYEKL. The V and J ends lost 5 bases and 0 bases respectively, with 19 bases between them. CDR3 sequence reads: CASSGRDSYWYQETQYF. CDR3 coding DNA: TGCGCCAGCAGCGGCCGTGACAGTTATTGGTACCAAGAGACCCAGTACTTC.

DNA for the CDR3: TGTGCCAGTAGCCGGGGGGGCGGTAGCTCCTACGAGCAGTACTTC. Protein product: CASSRGGGSSYEQYF. The rearrangement links TRBV19 to TRBJ2-7, with 8 bases matching TRBD2. The trim removed 6 bases at V and 0 bases at J, leaving 7 bases unmatched. This CDR3 region has 15 residues. The germline V gene has CDR1 LNHDA and CDR2 SQIVND (reference sequence).

V and J are TRBV13 and TRBJ2-5; 14 bases agree with TRBD2. Per the germline V gene, CDR1 is PRHDT and CDR2 is FYEKMQ (reference sequence). V lost 5 bases and J lost 4; bases outside the gene matches: 3. The CDR3 extends over 15 amino acids. The CDR3 DNA sequence: TGTGCCAGCAGCGCTGGACTAGCGGGAGGAGAGACCCAGTACTTC. Its protein product is CASSAGLAGGETQYF.

V and J are TRBV7-9 and TRBJ1-1; no clear D gene. The CDR3 sequence is 12 residues long. Germline-derived CDR1 and CDR2 are SEHNR and FQNEAQ (reference sequence). V dropped 2 bases and J dropped 11 bases, with 12 bases sitting between them. The chain's CDR3 is CASSLYTAGAFF. The CDR3 region has the DNA TGTGCCAGCAGCTTATATACAGCAGGCGCTTTCTTT.